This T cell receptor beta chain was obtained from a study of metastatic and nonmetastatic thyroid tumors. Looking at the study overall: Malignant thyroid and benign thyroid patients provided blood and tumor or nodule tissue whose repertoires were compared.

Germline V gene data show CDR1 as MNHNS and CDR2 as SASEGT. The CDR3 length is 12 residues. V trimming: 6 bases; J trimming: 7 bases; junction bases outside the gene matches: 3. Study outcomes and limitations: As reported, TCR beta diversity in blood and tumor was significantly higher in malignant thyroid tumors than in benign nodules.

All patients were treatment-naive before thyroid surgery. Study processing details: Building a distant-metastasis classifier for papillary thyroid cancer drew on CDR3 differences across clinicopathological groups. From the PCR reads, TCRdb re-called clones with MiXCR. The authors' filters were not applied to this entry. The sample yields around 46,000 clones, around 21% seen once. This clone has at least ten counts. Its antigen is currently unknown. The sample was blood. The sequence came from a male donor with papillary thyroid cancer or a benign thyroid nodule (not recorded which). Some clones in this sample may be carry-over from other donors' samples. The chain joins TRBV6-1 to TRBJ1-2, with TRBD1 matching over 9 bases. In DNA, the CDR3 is TGTGCCAGCAGACAGGGGGCAGGTGGCTACACCTTC. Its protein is CASRQGAGGYTF.